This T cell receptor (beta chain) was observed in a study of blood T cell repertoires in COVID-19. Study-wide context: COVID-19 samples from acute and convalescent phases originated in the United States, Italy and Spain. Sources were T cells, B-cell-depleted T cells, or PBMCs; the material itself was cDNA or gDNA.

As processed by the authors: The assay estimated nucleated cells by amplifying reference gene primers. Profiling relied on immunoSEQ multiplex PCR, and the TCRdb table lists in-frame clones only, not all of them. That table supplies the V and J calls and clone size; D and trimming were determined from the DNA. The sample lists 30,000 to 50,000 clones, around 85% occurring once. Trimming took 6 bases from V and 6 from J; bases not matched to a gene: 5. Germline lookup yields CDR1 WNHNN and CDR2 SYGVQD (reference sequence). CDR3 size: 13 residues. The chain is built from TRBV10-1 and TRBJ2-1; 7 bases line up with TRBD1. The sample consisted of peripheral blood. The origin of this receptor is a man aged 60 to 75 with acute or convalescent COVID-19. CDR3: CASRRQGSNEQFF. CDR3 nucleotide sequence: TGCGCCAGCAGAAGACAGGGAAGCAATGAGCAGTTCTTC.